Each of the 22 T cell receptor beta chains below was sequenced from the same sample in a study of OX40 agonist ivuxolimab in advanced cancers. Using immunoSEQ multiplex PCR, the repertoire was profiled, and TCRdb retains in-frame clones only, with some absent. In the table there are about 26,000 clones, 83% of which are singletons. Sequenced here: CD4+ or CD8+ T cells sorted from blood, sampled in a trial of the OX40 agonist ivuxolimab. The receptors shown here come from an adult with an advanced solid tumor such as melanoma, head and neck, liver or kidney cancer.

The chain carries TRBV7-9 and TRBJ2-3, with D unresolved. The CDR3 has 15 residues. CDR1 SEHNR and CDR2 FQNEAQ come from the germline V gene (reference sequence). The germline V and J ends were trimmed by 1 base and 0 bases, with 8 bases remaining between them. The CDR3 sequence is CASSLEGRSTDTQYF. For the CDR3, the DNA is TGTGCCAGCAGCTTAGAGGGCCGTAGCACAGATACGCAGTATTTT. The full variable domain, rest sourced from reference TRBV7-9 and TRBJ2-3, is DTGVSQNPRHKITKRGQNVTFRCDPISEHNRLYWYRQTLGQGPEFLTYFQNEAQLEKSRLLSDRFSAERPKGSFSTLEIQRTEQGDSAMYLCASSLEGRSTDTQYFGPGTRLTVL.

The J gene is TRBJ2-7, the V gene TRBV15; 8 nucleotides agree with TRBD1. The CDR3 consists of 15 residues. Trimming took 0 bases from V and 6 from J; bases not matched to a gene: 7. Germline V gene lookup returns CDR1 LNHNV and CDR2 YYDKDF (reference sequence). The CDR3 is CATSRDWTGISEQYF. The CDR3 DNA follows: TGTGCCACCAGCAGAGATTGGACAGGGATATCCGAGCAGTACTTC.

V and J are TRBV29-1 and TRBJ2-7, with 7 bases that match TRBD2. V shed 7 bases, J shed 8 bases, and the junction held 8 bases outside the gene matches. This CDR3 is 11 amino acids long. Germline CDR1 and CDR2: SQVTM and ANQGSEA. As DNA, the CDR3 is TGCAGCGCCCGGGGGGAGGGCCAGCAGTACTTC. Protein: CSARGEGQQYF.

In DNA, the CDR3 is TGTGCCAGTAGTATGGTACAGGGGGGCCAAACAGATACGCAGTATTTT. Its protein is CASSMVQGGQTDTQYF. This chain links TRBV19 with TRBJ2-3, with 8 bases matching TRBD1. The CDR3 runs to 16 residues. Germline trimming cut 3 bases from V and 3 bases from J; bases unmatched to any gene: 8. CDR1 and CDR2 (germline): LNHDA, SQIVND (reference sequence).

The chain links TRBV7-9 to TRBJ2-7; D remains ambiguous. Germline V lookup: CDR1 SEHNR, CDR2 FQNEAQ (reference sequence). Trimming pared 5 bases from V and 3 bases from J, leaving 5 bases between. The CDR3 length is 11 residues. The CDR3, as DNA: TGTGCCAGCAGCGGGATCTACGAGCAGTACTTC. It encodes CASSGIYEQYF.

The chain joins TRBV5-6 to TRBJ2-1; the D gene is possibly TRBD2 (5 bases). This CDR3 has 16 residues. Germline CDR1 reads SGHDT; CDR2 reads YYEEEE. Trimming cost V 1 base and J 0 bases, with 11 bases left between them. CDR3 sequence reads: CASSLSLASSYNEQFF. CDR3 nucleotides: TGTGCCAGCAGCTTGTCGCTAGCCAGCTCCTACAATGAGCAGTTCTTC.

The rearrangement uses TRBV6-5 and TRBJ1-5; possibly TRBD1 for D (6 bases). V lost 6 bases and J 5 bases, leaving 14 bases between the germline ends. Germline lookup yields CDR1 MNHEY and CDR2 SVGAGI. CDR3 length equals 14 residues. The CDR3 coding sequence is TGTGCCAGCAGCCCGAGGGGGTCCGATCAGCCCCAGCATTTT. Its translation is CASSPRGSDQPQHF.

The rearrangement joins TRBV6-1 to TRBJ2-3; possible D gene TRBD1, 5 bases. V was cut by 10 bases and J by 0 bases, with 17 bases left in between. CDR1 is MNHNS and CDR2 is SASEGT in the germline V gene. This CDR3 contains 15 residues. The CDR3 is CATETVATSTDTQYF. The CDR3 DNA follows: TGTGCCACCGAGACAGTGGCTACTAGCACAGATACGCAGTATTTT.

The rearrangement links TRBV5-1 to TRBJ2-2; D is unclear. V dropped 7 bases and J dropped 6 bases, with 10 bases sitting between them. The CDR3 extends over 12 amino acids. The germline CDR1 and CDR2 sequences are SGHRS and YFSETQ. CDR3 bases: TGCGCCAGCGGAATAAGCGCCGGGGAGCTGTTTTTT. It yields the protein CASGISAGELFF.

A few counts support this clone. The chain carries TRBV10-2 and TRBJ1-1; unclear D gene. V dropped 1 base and J dropped 0 bases, with 6 bases sitting between them. The CDR3 covers 14 residues. Germline V gives CDR1 WSHSY, CDR2 SAAADI. DNA for the CDR3: TGCGCCAGCAGTGAGTGGGCAATGAACACTGAAGCTTTCTTT. As protein: CASSEWAMNTEAFF.

The DNA of the CDR3 is TGTGCCAGCAGCCAAGTGATAGGGGATCATTCACCCCTCCACTTT. Residues: CASSQVIGDHSPLHF. The chain carries TRBV4-2 and TRBJ1-6; D possibly corresponds to TRBD1 (5 bases). There are 15 residues in the CDR3. The germline CDR1 and CDR2 sequences are LGHNA and YNFKEQ. Trimming took off 1 base at V and 8 bases at J, with 12 bases between the two ends.

Regarding this clone: Sequence at one end of the junction differs from germline and may be a read error. The chain uses TRBV5-1 and TRBJ2-2; no clear D gene. CDR1 and CDR2 (germline): SGHRS, YFSETQ. The CDR3 runs 14 residues. Here the CDR3 DNA reads TGCGCCAGCAGTTTGGGTTTTGGTGCCGGGGAGCTGTTTTTT. Residues: CASSLGFGAGELFF.

The rearrangement uses TRBV9 and TRBJ2-1, with D possibly matching TRBD1 (5 bases). The CDR3 runs to 15 residues. CDR1 and CDR2 from the germline V gene are SGDLS and YYNGEE. The V and J ends lost 0 bases and 6 bases respectively, with 13 bases between them. DNA of the CDR3: TGTGCCAGCAGCGTAGGAGCAGGGCGAGGCAATGAGCAGTTCTTC. Its protein product is CASSVGAGRGNEQFF.

This clone was found once. The rearrangement uses TRBV7-8 and TRBJ2-1; 10 bases line up with TRBD2. J was trimmed by 8 bases and V by 6 bases; bases with no gene match: 7. Germline V gene sequence: CDR1 SGHVS, CDR2 FQNEAQ. The CDR3 runs to 14 residues. CDR3 DNA: TGTGCCAGCAGGTCTATAGCGGGGGGTCATGAGCAGTTCTTC. This translates into CASRSIAGGHEQFF.

About this clone: Other nucleotide sequences from this sample produce the same CDR3. The chain has TRBV19 and TRBJ1-1, with D maybe TRBD1 (6 bases). V shed 3 bases and J shed 4 bases, with 12 bases lying between them. In germline, CDR1 is LNHDA, CDR2 SQIVND (reference sequence). The CDR3 covers 14 residues. Here the CDR3 DNA reads TGTGCCAGTAGTATTGGGGGGCAGGGCACTGAAGCTTTCTTT. As protein: CASSIGGQGTEAFF.

This clone occurred once. The V call is TRBV7-6, the J call TRBJ1-2; D gene unclear. In germline, CDR1 is SGHVS, CDR2 FNYEAQ. Trimming pared 6 bases from V and 8 bases from J, leaving 16 bases between. This CDR3 is 13 amino acids long. The CDR3 region has the DNA TGTGCCAGCAGACCTGACTGGGGAGAAGGCTACACCTTC. This codes for CASRPDWGEGYTF.

The rearrangement uses TRBV27 and TRBJ1-1; 7 nucleotides align to TRBD1. Germline CDR1 and CDR2: MNHEY and SMNVEV (reference sequence). The V and J ends lost 3 bases and 5 bases, in that order; junction bases with no gene match: 9. This CDR3 is 15 amino acids long. The CDR3 is CASSFGEGAGTEAFF. DNA for the CDR3: TGTGCCAGCAGTTTCGGGGAGGGGGCAGGGACTGAAGCTTTCTTT.

This chain links TRBV2 with TRBJ1-2; no firm D call. The V gene lost 6 bases and the J gene lost 0 bases, with 17 bases spanning the gap. Germline V gene sequence: CDR1 SNHLY, CDR2 FYNNEI. The CDR3 runs 16 residues. The CDR3: CASRAFITDPNYGYTF. The DNA for the CDR3 is TGTGCCAGCAGAGCTTTCATTACGGACCCTAACTATGGCTACACCTTC.

To note about this clone: The junction differs from germline at one of its ends, possibly a read error. The V gene is TRBV4-1, the J gene TRBJ1-2; maybe TRBD1 (6 bases). The CDR3 has 15 amino acids. CDR1 is MGHRA and CDR2 is YSYEKL in the germline V gene. CDR3 loop: CTSSQVSGGRGGYTF. The DNA for the CDR3 is TGCACCAGCAGCCAAGTATCGGGGGGGCGCGGTGGCTACACCTTC.

This chain links TRBV18 with TRBJ1-2; a possible D gene is TRBD1 (5 bases). The CDR3 totals 17 residues. Trimming left V 3 bases short and J 3 bases short, with 20 bases between. Germline lookup yields CDR1 KGHSH and CDR2 LQKENI. CDR3 in DNA: TGTGCCAGCTCACCCAGGGAACTCGGGAACCCACACTATGGCTACACCTTC. Translated, it gives CASSPRELGNPHYGYTF.

This chain uses TRBV18 with TRBJ2-7; D possibly corresponds to TRBD2 (5 bases). The CDR3 runs to 12 residues. Trimming stripped 5 bases from V and 3 bases from J, with 8 bases between. CDR1 and CDR2 from the germline V gene are KGHSH and LQKENI. Here the CDR3 reads CASSEGGYEQYF. Written as DNA, the CDR3 is TGTGCCAGCTCAGAGGGTGGCTACGAGCAGTACTTC. Using reference TRBV18 and TRBJ2-7 for the parts outside the CDR3, the full variable domain is NAGVMQNPRHLVRRRGQEARLRCSPMKGHSHVYWYRQLPEEGLKFMVYLQKENIIDESGMPKERFSAEFPKEGPSILRIQQVVRGDSAAYFCASSEGGYEQYFGPGTRLTVT.

This chain uses TRBV7-2 with TRBJ2-7; TRBD2 aligns across 10 bases. Germline V gene lookup returns CDR1 SGHTA and CDR2 FQGNSA. The CDR3 runs to 16 residues. The V gene end was trimmed by 1 base and the J gene end by 0 bases; junction bases not matched to a gene: 3. The chain's CDR3 is CASSLGASGSSYEQYF. In nucleotides, the CDR3 is TGTGCCAGCAGCTTAGGGGCTAGCGGGAGCTCCTACGAGCAGTACTTC.